This T cell receptor beta chain was recorded in a study of cytomegalovirus exposure and HLA in healthy donors. Germline V gene data show CDR1 as SGHRS and CDR2 as YFSETQ. Unmatched junction bases numbered 3, after V lost 0 bases and J lost 4 bases. The CDR3 sequence is 14 residues long. Both 60 Vbeta primers and 13 Jbeta primers went into the PCR. The assay was immunoSEQ multiplex PCR, and TCRdb's table has in-frame clones only and misses some. The repertoire holds 100,000 or so clones, with over 70% as singletons. The sample consisted of PBMCs. This clonotype was sampled from a male donor in good health and CMV-seronegative. The rearrangement uses TRBV5-1 and TRBJ1-1; 7 bases match TRBD1. CDR3 amino acids: CASSLEGAGTEAFF. As DNA, the CDR3 is TGCGCCAGCAGCTTGGAGGGGGCCGGCACTGAAGCTTTCTTT.